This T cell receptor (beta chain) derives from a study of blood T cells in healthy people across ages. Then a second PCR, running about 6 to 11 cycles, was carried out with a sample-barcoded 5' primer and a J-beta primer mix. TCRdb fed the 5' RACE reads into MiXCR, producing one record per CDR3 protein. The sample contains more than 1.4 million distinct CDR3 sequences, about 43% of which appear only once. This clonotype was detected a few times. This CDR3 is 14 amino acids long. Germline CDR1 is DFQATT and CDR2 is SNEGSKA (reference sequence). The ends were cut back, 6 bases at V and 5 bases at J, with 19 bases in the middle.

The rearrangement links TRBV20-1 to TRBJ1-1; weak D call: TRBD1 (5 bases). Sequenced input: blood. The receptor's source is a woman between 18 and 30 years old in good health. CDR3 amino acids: CSATSGGARTEAFF. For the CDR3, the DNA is TGCAGTGCAACAAGTGGGGGAGCGAGAACTGAAGCTTTCTTT.